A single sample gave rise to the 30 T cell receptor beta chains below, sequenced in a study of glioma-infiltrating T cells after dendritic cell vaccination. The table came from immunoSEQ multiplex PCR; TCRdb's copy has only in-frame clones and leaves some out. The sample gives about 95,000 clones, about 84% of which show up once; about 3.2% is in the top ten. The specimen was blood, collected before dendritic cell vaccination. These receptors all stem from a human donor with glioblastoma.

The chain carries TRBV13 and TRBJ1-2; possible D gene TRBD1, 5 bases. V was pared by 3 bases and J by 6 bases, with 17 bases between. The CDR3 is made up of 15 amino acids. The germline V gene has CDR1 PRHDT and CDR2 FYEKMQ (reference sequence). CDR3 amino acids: CASSLGPGPWDGYTF. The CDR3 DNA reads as TGTGCCAGCAGCTTGGGCCCAGGGCCTTGGGATGGCTACACCTTC. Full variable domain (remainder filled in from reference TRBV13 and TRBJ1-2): AAGVIQSPRHLIKEKRETATLKCYPIPRHDTVYWYQQGPGQDPQFLISFYEKMQSDKGSIPDRFSAQQFSDYHSELNMSSLELGDSALYFCASSLGPGPWDGYTFGSGTRLTVV.

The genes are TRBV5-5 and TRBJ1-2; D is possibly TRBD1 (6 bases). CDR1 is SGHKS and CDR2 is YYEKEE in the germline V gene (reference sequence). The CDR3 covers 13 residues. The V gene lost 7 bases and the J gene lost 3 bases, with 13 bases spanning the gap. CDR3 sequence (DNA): TGTGCCAGCCTGAGACAGGAGGACTATGGCTACACCTTC. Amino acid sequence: CASLRQEDYGYTF.

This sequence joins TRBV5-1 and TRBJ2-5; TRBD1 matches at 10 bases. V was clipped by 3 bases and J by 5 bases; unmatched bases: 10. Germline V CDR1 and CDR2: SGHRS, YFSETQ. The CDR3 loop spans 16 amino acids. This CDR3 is CASSSRDRGVTETQYF. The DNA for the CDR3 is TGCGCCAGCAGCTCAAGGGACAGGGGAGTGACTGAGACCCAGTACTTC.

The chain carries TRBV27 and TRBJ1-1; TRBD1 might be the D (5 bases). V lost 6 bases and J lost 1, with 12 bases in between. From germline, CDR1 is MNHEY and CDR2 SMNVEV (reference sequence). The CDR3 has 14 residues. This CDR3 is CASSLGLTNTEAFF. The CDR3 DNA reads TGTGCCAGCAGCTTGGGACTTACGAACACTGAAGCTTTCTTT.

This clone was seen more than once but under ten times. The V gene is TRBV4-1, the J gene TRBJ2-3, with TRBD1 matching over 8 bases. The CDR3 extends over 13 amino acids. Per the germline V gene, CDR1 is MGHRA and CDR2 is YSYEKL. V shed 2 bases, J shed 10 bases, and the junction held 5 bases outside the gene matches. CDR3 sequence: CASSQQGAAAQYF. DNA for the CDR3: TGCGCCAGCAGCCAACAGGGGGCGGCTGCGCAGTATTTT.

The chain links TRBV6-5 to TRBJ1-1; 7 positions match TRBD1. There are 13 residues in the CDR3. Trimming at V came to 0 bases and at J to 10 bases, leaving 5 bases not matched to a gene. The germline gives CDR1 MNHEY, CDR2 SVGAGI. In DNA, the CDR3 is TGTGCCAGCAGTTACTCGAGTCAGGGGGGAGCTTTCTTT. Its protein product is CASSYSSQGGAFF.

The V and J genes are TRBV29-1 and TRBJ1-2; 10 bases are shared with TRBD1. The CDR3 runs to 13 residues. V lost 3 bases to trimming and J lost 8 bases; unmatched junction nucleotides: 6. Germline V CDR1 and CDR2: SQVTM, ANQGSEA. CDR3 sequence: CSVEGTGEGGYTF. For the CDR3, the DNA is TGCAGCGTTGAGGGGACAGGGGAAGGGGGCTACACCTTC.

CDR3 bases: TGTGCCAGTAGTGTCGGCCCATCCGGGACTAGCGGGAGGAGGTACGAGCAGTACTTC. Translation gives CASSVGPSGTSGRRYEQYF. The chain links TRBV19 to TRBJ2-7; 15 bases fit TRBD2. In germline, CDR1 is LNHDA, CDR2 SQIVND (reference sequence). The ends lost 5 bases at V and 4 bases at J; junction bases unmatched: 15. There are 19 residues in the CDR3.

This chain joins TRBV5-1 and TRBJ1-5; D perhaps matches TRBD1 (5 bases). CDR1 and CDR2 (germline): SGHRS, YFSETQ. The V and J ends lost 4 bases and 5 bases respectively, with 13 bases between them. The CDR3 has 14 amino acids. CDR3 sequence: CASSPTGGDQPQHF. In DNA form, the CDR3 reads TGCGCCAGCAGCCCGACCGGGGGGGATCAGCCCCAGCATTTT.

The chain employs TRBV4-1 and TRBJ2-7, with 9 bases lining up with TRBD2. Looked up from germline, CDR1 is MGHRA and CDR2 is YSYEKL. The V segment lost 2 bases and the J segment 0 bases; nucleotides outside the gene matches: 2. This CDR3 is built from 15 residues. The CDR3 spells CASSQTSGYSYEQYF. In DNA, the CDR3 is TGCGCCAGCAGCCAAACTAGCGGGTACTCCTACGAGCAGTACTTC.

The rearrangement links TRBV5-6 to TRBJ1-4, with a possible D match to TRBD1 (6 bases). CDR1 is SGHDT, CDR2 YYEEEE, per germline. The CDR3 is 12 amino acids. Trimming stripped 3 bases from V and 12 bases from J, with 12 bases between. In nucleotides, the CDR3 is TGTGCCAGCAGCTACAAGACAGGTCAACTGTTTTTT. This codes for CASSYKTGQLFF.

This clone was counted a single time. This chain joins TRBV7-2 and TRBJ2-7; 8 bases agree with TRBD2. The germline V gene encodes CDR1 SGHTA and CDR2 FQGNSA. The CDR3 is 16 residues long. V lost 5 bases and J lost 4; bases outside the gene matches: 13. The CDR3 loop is CASSPMGTSGSYEQYF. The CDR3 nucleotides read TGTGCCAGCAGCCCCATGGGAACTAGCGGTTCTTACGAGCAGTACTTC.

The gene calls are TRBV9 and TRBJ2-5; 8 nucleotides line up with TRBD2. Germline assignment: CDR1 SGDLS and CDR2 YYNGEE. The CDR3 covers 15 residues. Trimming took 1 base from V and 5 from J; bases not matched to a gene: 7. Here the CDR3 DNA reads TGTGCCAGCAGCGTACCGGGACTAGGGGGGGAGACCCAGTACTTC. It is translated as CASSVPGLGGETQYF.

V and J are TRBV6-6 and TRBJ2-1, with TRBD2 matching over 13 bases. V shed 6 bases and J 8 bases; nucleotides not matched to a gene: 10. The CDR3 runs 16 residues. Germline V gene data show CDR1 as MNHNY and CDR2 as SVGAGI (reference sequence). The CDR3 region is CASRRLAGGREDEQFF. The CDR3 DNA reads TGTGCCAGCAGACGACTAGCGGGGGGTCGGGAGGATGAGCAGTTCTTC.

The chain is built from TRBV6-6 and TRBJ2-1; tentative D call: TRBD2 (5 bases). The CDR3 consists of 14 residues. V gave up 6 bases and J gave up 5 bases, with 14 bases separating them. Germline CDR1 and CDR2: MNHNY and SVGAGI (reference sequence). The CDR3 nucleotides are TGTGCCAGCAGCCCCTTAGGGAGTGACAATGAGCAGTTCTTC. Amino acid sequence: CASSPLGSDNEQFF.

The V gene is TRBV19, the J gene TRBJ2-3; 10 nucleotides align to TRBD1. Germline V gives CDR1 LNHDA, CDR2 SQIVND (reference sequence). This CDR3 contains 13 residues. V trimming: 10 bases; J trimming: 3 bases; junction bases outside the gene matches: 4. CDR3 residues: CATGTGVTDTQYF. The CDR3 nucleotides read TGTGCCACCGGGACAGGGGTTACAGATACGCAGTATTTT. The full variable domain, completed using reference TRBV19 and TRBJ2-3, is DGGITQSPKYLFRKEGQNVTLSCEQNLNHDAMYWYRQDPGQGLRLIYYSQIVNDFQKGDIAEGYSVSREKKESFPLTVTSAQKNPTAFYLCATGTGVTDTQYFGPGTRLTVL.

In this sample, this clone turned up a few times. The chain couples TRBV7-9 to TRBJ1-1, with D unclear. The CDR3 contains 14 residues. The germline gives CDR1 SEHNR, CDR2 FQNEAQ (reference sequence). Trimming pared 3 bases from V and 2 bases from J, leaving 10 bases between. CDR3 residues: CASSFRLTNTEAFF. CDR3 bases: TGTGCCAGCAGCTTTCGACTGACTAACACTGAAGCTTTCTTT.

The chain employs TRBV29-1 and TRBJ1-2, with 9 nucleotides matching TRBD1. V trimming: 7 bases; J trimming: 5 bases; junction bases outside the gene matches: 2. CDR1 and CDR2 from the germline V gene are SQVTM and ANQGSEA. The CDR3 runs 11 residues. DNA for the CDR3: TGCAGCGCTGGACAGGGGTATGGCTACACCTTC. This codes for CSAGQGYGYTF.

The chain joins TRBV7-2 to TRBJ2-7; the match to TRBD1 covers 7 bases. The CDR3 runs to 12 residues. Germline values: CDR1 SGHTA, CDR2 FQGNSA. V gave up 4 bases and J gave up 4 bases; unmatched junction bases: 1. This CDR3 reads CASSSDRYEQYF. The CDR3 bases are TGTGCCAGCAGCTCGGACAGGTACGAGCAGTACTTC.

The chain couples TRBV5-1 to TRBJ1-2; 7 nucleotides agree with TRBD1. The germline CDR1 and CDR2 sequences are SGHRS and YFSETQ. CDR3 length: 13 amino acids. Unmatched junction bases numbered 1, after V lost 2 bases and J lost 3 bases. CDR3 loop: CASSFGQDYGYTF. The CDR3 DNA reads TGCGCCAGCAGCTTTGGACAGGACTATGGCTACACCTTC.

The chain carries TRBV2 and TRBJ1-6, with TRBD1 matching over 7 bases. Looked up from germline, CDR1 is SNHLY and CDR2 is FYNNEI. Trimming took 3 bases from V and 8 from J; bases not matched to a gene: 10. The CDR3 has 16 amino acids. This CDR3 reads CASSERTGGGYSPLHF. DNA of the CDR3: TGTGCCAGCAGTGAGAGGACAGGAGGGGGATATTCACCCCTCCACTTT.

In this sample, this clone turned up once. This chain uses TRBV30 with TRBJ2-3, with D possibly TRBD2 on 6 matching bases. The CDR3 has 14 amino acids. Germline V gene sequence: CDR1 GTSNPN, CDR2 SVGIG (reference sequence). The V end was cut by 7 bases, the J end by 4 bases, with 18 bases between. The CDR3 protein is CAFRLGSGSDTQYF. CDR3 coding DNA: TGTGCCTTCCGTTTAGGGAGCGGGTCAGATACGCAGTATTTT.

CDR3 coding DNA: TGTGCCAGCAGCTTAGGGGTCGTTGGACAGAGTTCCTACGAGCAGTACTTC. Its translation: CASSLGVVGQSSYEQYF. The chain carries TRBV11-3 and TRBJ2-7; tentatively, D is TRBD1 (6 bases). The CDR3 covers 17 residues. V was cut by 1 base and J by 1 base, with 17 bases left in between. Germline V gene lookup returns CDR1 SGHNT and CDR2 YENEEA.

CDR3 in amino acids: CASSLAGGQGNYGYTF. CDR3 nucleotides: TGTGCCAGCAGCTTAGCGGGGGGACAGGGGAACTATGGCTACACCTTC. The V call is TRBV7-8, the J call TRBJ1-2; 10 bases are shared with TRBD1. The V gene end was trimmed by 0 bases and the J gene end by 2 bases; junction bases not matched to a gene: 3. The CDR3 is 16 amino acids. Germline lookup yields CDR1 SGHVS and CDR2 FQNEAQ. Using reference TRBV7-8 and TRBJ1-2 for the parts outside the CDR3, the full variable domain is GAGVSQSPRYKVAKRGQDVALRCDPISGHVSLFWYQQALGQGPEFLTYFQNEAQLDKSGLPSDRFFAERPEGSVSTLKIQRTQQEDSAVYLCASSLAGGQGNYGYTFGSGTRLTVV.

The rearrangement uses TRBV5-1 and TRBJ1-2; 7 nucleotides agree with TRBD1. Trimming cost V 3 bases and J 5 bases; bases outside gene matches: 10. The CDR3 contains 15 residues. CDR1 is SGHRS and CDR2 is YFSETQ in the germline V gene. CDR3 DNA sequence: TGCGCCAGCAGCTCTCCCGACAGGGAAGGGTATGGCTACACCTTC. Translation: CASSSPDREGYGYTF.

The CDR3 reads CASSEGPNTGELFF. The CDR3 nucleotides read TGTGCCAGCAGTGAAGGGCCAAACACCGGGGAGCTGTTTTTT. The genes are TRBV2 and TRBJ2-2, with D uncertain. The germline gives CDR1 SNHLY, CDR2 FYNNEI. The CDR3 is made up of 14 amino acids. V was clipped by 1 base and J by 2 bases, with 5 bases between them.

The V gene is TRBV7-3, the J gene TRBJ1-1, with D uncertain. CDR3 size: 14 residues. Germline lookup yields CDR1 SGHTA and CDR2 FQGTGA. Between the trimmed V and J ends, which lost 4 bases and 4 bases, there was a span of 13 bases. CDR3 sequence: CASSSTGSGTEAFF. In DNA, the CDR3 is TGTGCCAGCAGCTCGACGGGATCGGGCACTGAAGCTTTCTTT.

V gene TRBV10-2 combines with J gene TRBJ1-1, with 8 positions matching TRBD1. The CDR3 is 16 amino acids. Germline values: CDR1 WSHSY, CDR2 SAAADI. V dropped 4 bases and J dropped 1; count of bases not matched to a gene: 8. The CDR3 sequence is CASSGTGQGWNTEAFF. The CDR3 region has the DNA TGCGCCAGCAGTGGGACAGGACAGGGATGGAACACTGAAGCTTTCTTT.

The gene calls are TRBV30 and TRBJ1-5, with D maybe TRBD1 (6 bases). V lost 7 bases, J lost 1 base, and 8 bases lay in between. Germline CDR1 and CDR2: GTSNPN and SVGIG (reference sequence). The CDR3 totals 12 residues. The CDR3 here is CAFDRSNQPQHF. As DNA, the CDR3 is TGTGCCTTTGACAGGAGCAATCAGCCCCAGCATTTT.

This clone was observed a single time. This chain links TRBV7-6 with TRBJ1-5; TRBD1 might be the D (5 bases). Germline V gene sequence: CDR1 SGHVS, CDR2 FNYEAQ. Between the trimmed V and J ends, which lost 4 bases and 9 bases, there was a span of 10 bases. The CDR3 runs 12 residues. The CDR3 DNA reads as TGTGCCAGCAGCTCCGGGGGGGGGCCCCAGCATTTT. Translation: CASSSGGGPQHF.